This T cell receptor (beta chain) was recorded in a study of shared clonotypes between healthy human individuals. Across the whole study: The plates for each donor numbered three CD4 naive, three CD4 memory, two CD8 naive and one CD8 memory. Study-level findings and limits: Owing to a small donor count, the genetic and exposure-history diversity represented was limited. Among donors, clonotype sharing was expected to be affected by sequencing depth.

It was across several immunoSEQ plates that each subset's genomic DNA was evenly split. The method was immunoSEQ multiplex PCR; TCRdb's version includes in-frame clones alone and lacks a portion of them. The data show millions of clones, with approximately 94% seen just once and around 1.1% held by the top ten. The V gene lost 4 bases and the J gene lost 3 bases, with 7 bases spanning the gap. The CDR3 totals 12 residues. Germline CDR1 reads SGHRS; CDR2 reads YFSETQ. In this sample, this clone turned up a few times. Its matching antigen is unknown. The naive CD8 fraction comprised CD45RO-negative cells positively selected for CCR7 and excluded terminally differentiated effector memory CD45RA+ cells.

The J gene is TRBJ1-2, the V gene TRBV5-1; no clear D. This sequence originates from a man aged 18-30 years in good health. Sample: naive CD8+ T cells sorted from blood. CDR3 in amino acids: CASSEDYYGYTF. The DNA of the CDR3 is TGCGCCAGCAGCGAGGACTACTATGGCTACACCTTC.